The 30 T cell receptor beta chains below come from one sample, sequenced in a study of T-cell reconstitution after alpha-beta-depleted transplantation in children. The TCRbeta library was prepared with unique molecular identifiers. MiXCR, run by TCRdb on the PCR reads, gives a single entry per CDR3 protein. The sample contains under 250,000 distinct CDR3 sequences, roughly 25% of which appear only once. Sequenced here: PBMCs, mostly from graft donor cells, sampled 360 days after TCRalphabeta/CD19-depleted stem cell transplant. All receptors come from a female patient aged 2 to 10 who had a stem cell transplant for congenital amegakaryocytic thrombocytopenia, so the T cells may come from the graft donor.

This clonotype was observed a handful of times. The chain combines TRBV2 with TRBJ2-3; D unresolved. V was cut by 4 bases and J by 5 bases, with 7 bases left in between. Germline CDR1 SNHLY, CDR2 FYNNEI. The CDR3 spans 12 residues. This chain's CDR3 is CASSVQIDTQYF. CDR3 coding DNA: TGTGCCAGCAGTGTACAGATAGATACGCAGTATTTT.

V usage is TRBV2 and J usage is TRBJ1-6; no definite D call. There are 15 residues in the CDR3. V was trimmed by 4 bases and J by 9 bases, leaving 16 bases between them. Germline assignment: CDR1 SNHLY and CDR2 FYNNEI. CDR3 bases: TGTGCCAGCAGTGCAGTTTTTGCGGAGTCTTCACCCCTCCACTTT. Protein product: CASSAVFAESSPLHF.

This clonotype was seen a few times. The chain carries TRBV2 and TRBJ2-5; TRBD2 might be the D (6 bases). Germline-derived CDR1 and CDR2 are SNHLY and FYNNEI. V lost 8 bases to trimming and J lost 1 base, with 14 bases between them. This CDR3 is built from 14 residues. The DNA for the CDR3 is TGTGCCAGCGAGCCGGGAGCCGTCCAAGAGACCCAGTACTTC. Translation gives CASEPGAVQETQYF.

The chain employs TRBV21-1 and TRBJ2-3. TRBV21-1 is a listed pseudogene. The CDR3 loop spans 11 amino acids. CDR3 residues: CARTMEDTQYF. In DNA, the CDR3 is TGTGCCAGAACCATGGAAGATACGCAGTATTTT.

The chain is built from TRBV4-2 and TRBJ2-7; 11 bases are shared with TRBD1. The germline CDR1 and CDR2 sequences are LGHNA and YNFKEQ. With V trimmed by 3 bases and J by 3 bases, 7 bases remained unmatched. This CDR3 spans 16 amino acids. As DNA, the CDR3 is TGTGCCAGCAGCCACGGCCCTGGGACAGGGGGCTACGAGCAGTACTTC. It encodes CASSHGPGTGGYEQYF.

This clonotype was observed many times. The V gene is TRBV5-6, the J gene TRBJ2-7, with D perhaps TRBD2 (5 bases). The CDR3 extends over 13 amino acids. Germline assignment: CDR1 SGHDT and CDR2 YYEEEE. Trimming left V 0 bases short and J 4 bases short, with 8 bases between. The CDR3 bases are TGTGCCAGCAGCTTGGGCTCGGGGTACGAGCAGTACTTC. Translating it yields CASSLGSGYEQYF.

This clonotype was seen repeatedly, ten times or more. The chain links TRBV12-3 or TRBV12-4 to TRBJ2-7, with 8 bases that match TRBD1. With V trimmed by 8 bases and J by 4 bases, 7 bases remained unmatched. This CDR3 is 13 amino acids long. CDR3 nucleotides: TGTGCCAGCGGATCGGGACAGGAATACGAGCAGTACTTC. Its protein is CASGSGQEYEQYF.

This rearrangement joins TRBV18 to TRBJ2-7, with no clear D. Germline V gives CDR1 KGHSH, CDR2 LQKENI. The CDR3 is 16 residues long. Trimming shortened V by 4 bases and J by 4 bases, and 20 bases separated the two germline ends. The CDR3 reads CASSLIPGDKEYEQYF. In DNA, the CDR3 is TGTGCCAGCTCACTAATTCCGGGTGACAAAGAATACGAGCAGTACTTC.

This clonotype was counted between two and nine times. The gene calls are TRBV10-1 and TRBJ2-3, with 13 bases identical to TRBD2. The V gene end was trimmed by 6 bases and the J gene end by 4 bases; junction bases not matched to a gene: 4. CDR1 and CDR2 from the germline V gene are WNHNN and SYGVQD (reference sequence). This CDR3 comprises 15 residues. CDR3 residues: CASSRTSGGPDTQYF. CDR3 sequence (DNA): TGCGCCAGCAGCCGGACTAGCGGGGGCCCAGATACGCAGTATTTT.

The rearrangement joins TRBV29-1 to TRBJ2-1; D tentatively fits TRBD1 or TRBD2 (5 bases each). Germline V gene data show CDR1 as SQVTM and CDR2 as ANQGSEA. V shed 4 bases and J shed 8 bases, with 18 bases lying between them. The CDR3 consists of 14 residues. The CDR3, as DNA: TGCAGCGTTGCCCGGGGTGGGGGATCGGATGAGCAGTTCTTC. Protein sequence: CSVARGGGSDEQFF.

This clonotype came up many times. The gene calls are TRBV9 and TRBJ2-2; D is perhaps TRBD2 (5 bases). Trimming removed 0 bases from V and 4 bases from J, with 10 bases in between. CDR3 length: 15 amino acids. Germline lookup yields CDR1 SGDLS and CDR2 YYNGEE. CDR3 nucleotides: TGTGCCAGCAGCGTAGTCTCGGGAAGCACCGGGGAGCTGTTTTTT. Translating it yields CASSVVSGSTGELFF.

This rearrangement joins TRBV3-1 to TRBJ2-3; 7 positions agree with TRBD2. Germline V gene lookup returns CDR1 LGHDT and CDR2 YNNKEL (reference sequence). This CDR3 is built from 14 residues. Trimming removed 5 bases from V and 2 bases from J; junction bases left unmatched: 4. The CDR3, as DNA: TGTGCCAGCAGCTACCTAGCGGTCACAGATACGCAGTATTTT. It is translated as CASSYLAVTDTQYF.

J is TRBJ2-3 and V is TRBV12-5; D is undetermined. With 6 bases removed from V and 2 bases from J, the gap between germline ends came to 9 bases. The CDR3 is 13 amino acids. CDR1 and CDR2 from the germline V gene are LGHNT and FRNRAP. CDR3 DNA: TGTGCTAGTGGGCCAGATATCACAGATACGCAGTATTTT. Its translation: CASGPDITDTQYF.

The chain employs TRBV11-2 and TRBJ2-1; 12 nucleotides agree with TRBD2. Germline CDR1 and CDR2: SGHAT and FQNNGV. J was trimmed by 7 bases and V by 1 base; bases with no gene match: 8. CDR3 length: 17 amino acids. CDR3 DNA sequence: TGTGCCAGCAGCTTAGTCCTACTAGCGGGGGGTTTGAATGAGCAGTTCTTC. It codes for CASSLVLLAGGLNEQFF.

This clonotype appeared a single time. V gene TRBV20-1 combines with J gene TRBJ2-7; the match to TRBD2 covers 7 bases. The CDR3 runs 14 residues. Trimming cost V 1 base and J 1 base; bases outside gene matches: 4. In germline, CDR1 is DFQATT, CDR2 SNEGSKA (reference sequence). CDR3: CSARGAGASYEQYF. As DNA, the CDR3 is TGCAGTGCTAGAGGTGCGGGAGCATCCTACGAGCAGTACTTC.

This clonotype was observed a handful of times. The V and J genes are TRBV29-1 and TRBJ2-5, with TRBD2 identical over 12 bases. CDR3 length equals 15 residues. CDR1 is SQVTM, CDR2 ANQGSEA, per germline. With 7 bases clipped from V and 4 bases from J, the junction kept 10 bases outside the gene matches. The CDR3 coding sequence is TGCAGCGGGGGGACTAGCGGGTCCTGGGGAGAGACCCAGTACTTC. This encodes CSGGTSGSWGETQYF.

Remarks on this clonotype: This likely comes from a read error, as the CDR3 has no conserved phenylalanine or tryptophan at its end. This chain connects TRBV20-1 to TRBJ2-7; 11 nucleotides agree with TRBD2. Trimming removed 3 bases from V and 7 bases from J; junction bases left unmatched: 11. Germline V gives CDR1 DFQATT, CDR2 SNEGSKA (reference sequence). The CDR3 extends over 15 amino acids. CDR3 in amino acids: CSASVTSGTPGEQYL. As DNA, the CDR3 is TGCAGTGCTAGCGTGACTAGCGGGACCCCCGGGGAGCAGTACTTG.

V gene TRBV7-6 combines with J gene TRBJ2-7; D could derive from TRBD1 or TRBD2 (5 bases each). V was pared by 0 bases and J by 6 bases, with 12 bases between. CDR1 SGHVS and CDR2 FNYEAQ come from the germline V gene. The CDR3 has 14 amino acids. The CDR3 nucleotides are TGTGCCAGCAGCTTAGCCACTGGGACGGGCGAGCAGTACTTC. It yields the protein CASSLATGTGEQYF.

As for this clonotype: A clone one base away is much larger, so this may be a read error. J is TRBJ2-1 and V is TRBV12-3 or TRBV12-4, with 7 positions matching TRBD2. The CDR3 sequence is 15 residues long. The CDR3 is CTSSLASGSYNEQFF. The CDR3 nucleotides are TGTACCAGCAGTTTAGCTAGCGGCTCCTACAATGAGCAGTTCTTC.

The sample holds a few counts of this clonotype. The chain carries TRBV12-3 or TRBV12-4 and TRBJ2-1, with a weak D call TRBD2 (6 bases). This CDR3 contains 14 residues. V shed 6 bases and J shed 10 bases, with 19 bases lying between them. The CDR3 region is CASSPRLGVIEQFF. CDR3 DNA: TGTGCCAGCAGCCCTAGACTAGGCGTTATCGAGCAGTTCTTC.

This clonotype was picked up many times. The chain has TRBV4-1 and TRBJ2-7, with TRBD1 as a possible D gene (6 bases). In germline, CDR1 is MGHRA, CDR2 YSYEKL. With 5 bases removed from V and 3 bases from J, the gap between germline ends came to 17 bases. CDR3 size: 15 residues. The CDR3 DNA reads as TGCGCCAGCAGCGAGGACAGTCGGGACATCTACGAGCAGTACTTC. As protein: CASSEDSRDIYEQYF.

This chain links TRBV9 with TRBJ1-3; 8 nucleotides match TRBD1. Germline V CDR1 and CDR2: SGDLS, YYNGEE. The length of the CDR3 is 16 residues. V was pared by 3 bases and J by 3 bases, with 8 bases of the junction left unmatched. CDR3 sequence reads: CASSDSDRAFGNTIYF. CDR3 DNA sequence: TGTGCCAGCAGCGACTCGGACAGGGCTTTTGGAAACACCATATATTTT.

This clonotype was found many times. This chain links TRBV4-1 with TRBJ1-5, with D hard to call. The germline V and J ends were trimmed by 0 bases and 6 bases, with 6 bases remaining between them. Looked up from germline, CDR1 is MGHRA and CDR2 is YSYEKL. The length of the CDR3 is 13 residues. The DNA for the CDR3 is TGCGCCAGCAGCCAAGATCGTGGTCAGCCCCAGCATTTT. Its translation: CASSQDRGQPQHF.

This clonotype was seen only a few times. The rearrangement links TRBV6-1 to TRBJ2-5; D might be TRBD2 (6 bases). Looked up from germline, CDR1 is MNHNS and CDR2 is SASEGT. V was cut by 8 bases and J by 4 bases, with 20 bases left in between. The CDR3 is 15 amino acids. The CDR3 nucleotides are TGTGCCAGCTCCCTCGGCAGTGGGGGAGGAGAGACCCAGTACTTC. It codes for CASSLGSGGGETQYF.

This clonotype has only a few counts. The rearrangement links TRBV6-5 to TRBJ1-1; TRBD1 might be the D (6 bases). With 2 bases removed from V and 10 bases from J, the gap between germline ends came to 20 bases. This CDR3 comprises 15 residues. The V gene's germline CDR1 is MNHEY and CDR2 SVGAGI. The CDR3 sequence: CASSYGARGDFAAFF. The CDR3 DNA is TGTGCCAGCAGTTACGGGGCCAGGGGCGATTTTGCAGCTTTCTTT.

The table lists this clonotype with a count of one. V usage is TRBV5-1 and J usage is TRBJ1-1; the D is unclear. Germline CDR1 reads SGHRS; CDR2 reads YFSETQ. This CDR3 is 15 amino acids long. V lost 0 bases to trimming and J lost 2 bases, with 11 bases between them. This CDR3 reads CASSLAPALNTEAFF. DNA for the CDR3: TGCGCCAGCAGCTTGGCGCCAGCTCTAAACACTGAAGCTTTCTTT.

This clonotype has a handful of counts. Here the CDR3 DNA reads TGTGCCAGCAGGCCACAGGGGATTGGTTCACCCCTCCACTTT. Its translation is CASRPQGIGSPLHF. The chain has TRBV6-1 and TRBJ1-6; 7 nucleotides match TRBD1. Germline loops: CDR1 MNHNS, CDR2 SASEGT. The CDR3 length is 14 residues. The V segment lost 6 bases and the J segment 9 bases; nucleotides outside the gene matches: 8.

The chain carries TRBV7-9 and TRBJ1-1; 7 positions match TRBD1. Germline-derived CDR1 and CDR2 are SEHNR and FQNEAQ (reference sequence). The CDR3 runs 15 residues. J was trimmed by 4 bases and V by 5 bases; bases with no gene match: 10. Written as DNA, the CDR3 is TGTGCCAGCAGCGCTCTCGACAGGGTTGGCACTGAAGCTTTCTTT. Its translation: CASSALDRVGTEAFF.

V and J are TRBV20-1 and TRBJ2-3; either TRBD1 or TRBD2 may fit D (6 bases each). Trimming took off 7 bases at V and 4 bases at J, with 18 bases between the two ends. In germline, CDR1 is DFQATT, CDR2 SNEGSKA (reference sequence). This CDR3 spans 14 amino acids. The CDR3 DNA reads as TGCAGTGTCTGCCGAGGGGGGATGGCAGATACGCAGTATTTT. Protein product: CSVCRGGMADTQYF.

The chain's CDR3 is CASSPRDSYGYTF. The CDR3 bases are TGTGCCAGCAGCCCGCGGGACAGCTATGGCTACACCTTC. V gene TRBV7-9 combines with J gene TRBJ1-2, with TRBD1 identical over 7 bases. Trimming removed 5 bases from V and 4 bases from J; junction bases left unmatched: 4. The CDR3 is made up of 13 amino acids. The germline V gene encodes CDR1 SEHNR and CDR2 FQNEAQ (reference sequence).